This TCR beta chain derives from a study of blood T cell repertoires in COVID-19. The overall study: COVID-19 samples, acute and convalescent, were from the United States, Italy and Spain. The analysed material was cDNA or gDNA that came from T cells, B-cell-depleted T cells, or PBMCs.

The protocol was immunoSEQ multiplex PCR, while the TCRdb copy is restricted to in-frame clones and leaves out a portion. The sample has about 490,000 clones, over 75% seen once. CDR1 and CDR2 (germline): PRHDT, FYEKMQ (reference sequence). The CDR3 consists of 17 residues. V lost 1 base to trimming and J lost 4 bases, with 19 bases between them. This rearrangement joins TRBV13 to TRBJ2-5; D might be TRBD1 (6 bases). This TCR was sampled from a human donor in a cohort sampled during active COVID-19. The material sequenced was peripheral blood. Here the CDR3 reads CASSLERNRPRGETQYF. The CDR3 nucleotides are TGTGCCAGCAGCTTAGAGAGGAACAGGCCCAGGGGAGAGACCCAGTACTTC. The whole variable domain, filled in from reference TRBV13 and TRBJ2-5, reads AAGVIQSPRHLIKEKRETATLKCYPIPRHDTVYWYQQGPGQDPQFLISFYEKMQSDKGSIPDRFSAQQFSDYHSELNMSSLELGDSALYFCASSLERNRPRGETQYFGPGTRLLVL.